The entry below describes one TCR beta chain. This entry comes from a study of cytomegalovirus exposure and HLA in healthy donors. PCR involved 60 Vbeta and 13 Jbeta primers. TCRdb's table, derived via immunoSEQ multiplex PCR, lists solely in-frame clones and lacks some. This table has about 110,000 clones, roughly three fifths appearing once. Trimming took 4 bases from V and 9 from J; bases not matched to a gene: 18. Germline V gene data show CDR1 as SEHNR and CDR2 as FQNEAQ (reference sequence). CDR3 length: 17 amino acids. The sequence was collected from a young man in good health and CMV-seropositive. The chain employs TRBV7-9 and TRBJ2-1; 7 bases are a match to TRBD1. Sequencing was performed on PBMCs. The CDR3 nucleotides read TGTGCCAGCAGCTACCCGACCTCAGACAGGGCTCAGGGTGAGCAGTTCTTC. It specifies CASSYPTSDRAQGEQFF.